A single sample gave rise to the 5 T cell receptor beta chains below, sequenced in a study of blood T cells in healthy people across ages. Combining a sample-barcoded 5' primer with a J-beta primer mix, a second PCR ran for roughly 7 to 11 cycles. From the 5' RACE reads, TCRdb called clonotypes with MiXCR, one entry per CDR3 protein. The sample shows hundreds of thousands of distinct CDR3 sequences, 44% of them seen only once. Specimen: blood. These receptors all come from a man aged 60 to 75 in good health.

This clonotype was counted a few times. The CDR3 coding sequence is TGCGCCAGCAGCCAAGCAGCGGGGAGCTCCTACGAGCAGTACTTC. It translates to CASSQAAGSSYEQYF. V usage is TRBV4-1 and J usage is TRBJ2-7; 7 bases are shared with TRBD2. Trimming removed 1 base from V and 0 bases from J; junction bases left unmatched: 3. CDR1 MGHRA and CDR2 YSYEKL come from the germline V gene. CDR3 length equals 15 residues.

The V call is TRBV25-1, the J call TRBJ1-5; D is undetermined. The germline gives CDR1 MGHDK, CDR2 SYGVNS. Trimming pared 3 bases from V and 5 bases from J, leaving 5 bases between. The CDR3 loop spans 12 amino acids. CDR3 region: CASSEGYQPQHF. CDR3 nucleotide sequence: TGTGCCAGCAGTGAGGGCTATCAGCCCCAGCATTTT.

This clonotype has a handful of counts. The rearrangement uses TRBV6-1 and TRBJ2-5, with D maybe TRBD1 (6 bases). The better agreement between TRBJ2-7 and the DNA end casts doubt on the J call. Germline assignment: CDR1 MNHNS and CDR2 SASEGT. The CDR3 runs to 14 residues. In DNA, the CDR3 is TGTGCCAGCAGTATATCAGGGGTCTACTACGAGCAGTACTTC. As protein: CASSISGVYYEQYF.

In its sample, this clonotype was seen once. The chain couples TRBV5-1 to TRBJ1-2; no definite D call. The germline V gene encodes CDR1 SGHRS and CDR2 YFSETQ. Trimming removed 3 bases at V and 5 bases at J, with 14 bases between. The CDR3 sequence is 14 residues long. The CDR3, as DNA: TGCGCCAGCAGCTCCCCCACGTCCCCGTATGGCTACACCTTC. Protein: CASSSPTSPYGYTF.

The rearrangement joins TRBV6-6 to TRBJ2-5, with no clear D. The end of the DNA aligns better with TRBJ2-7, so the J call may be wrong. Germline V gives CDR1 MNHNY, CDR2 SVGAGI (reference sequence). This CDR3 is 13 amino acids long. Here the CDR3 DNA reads TGTGCCAGTGGGGTGCCTTCCCGCTTCGAGCAGTACTTC. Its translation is CASGVPSRFEQYF.